This entry lists 8 T cell receptor beta chains sequenced from one sample in a study of blood T cell repertoires in COVID-19. Some clones are missing from TCRdb's copy, which holds only in-frame ones; the method was immunoSEQ multiplex PCR. The sample shows some 80,000 clones, 80% to 90% of them seen only once. The specimen was peripheral blood. The origin of the receptors is a man aged 55 to 70 with COVID-19, enrolled during active disease.

V and J are TRBV30 and TRBJ1-1; D call uncertain. Looked up from germline, CDR1 is GTSNPN and CDR2 is SVGIG (reference sequence). V lost 3 bases to trimming and J lost 11 bases, with 13 bases between them. The CDR3 spans 11 residues. The chain's CDR3 is CAWSGSGMAFF. The DNA for the CDR3 is TGTGCCTGGAGCGGTAGCGGAATGGCTTTCTTT.

This clone was observed once. The V and J genes are TRBV5-4 and TRBJ2-3, with TRBD2 identical over 13 bases. The CDR3 contains 17 residues. With 4 bases clipped from V and 0 bases from J, the junction kept 5 bases outside the gene matches. CDR1 is SGHNT, CDR2 YYREEE, per germline (reference sequence). CDR3: CASSPGLAGASTDTQYF. CDR3 in DNA: TGTGCCAGCAGCCCTGGACTAGCGGGAGCTAGCACAGATACGCAGTATTTT.

The chain employs TRBV5-4 and TRBJ1-2, with 7 bases lining up with TRBD1. V trimming: 3 bases; J trimming: 0 bases; junction bases outside the gene matches: 5. The germline V gene encodes CDR1 SGHNT and CDR2 YYREEE (reference sequence). This CDR3 is 15 amino acids long. The CDR3 sequence is CASSSGQKTNYGYTF. The CDR3 DNA follows: TGTGCCAGCAGCTCGGGACAGAAAACTAACTATGGCTACACCTTC.

V usage is TRBV6-5 and J usage is TRBJ2-5; TRBD1 matches 7 bases. The germline gives CDR1 MNHEY, CDR2 SVGAGI. V was pared by 0 bases and J by 4 bases, with 2 bases of the junction left unmatched. The CDR3 runs to 14 residues. CDR3 amino acids: CASSYSAGGETQYF. CDR3 sequence (DNA): TGTGCCAGCAGTTACTCGGCAGGGGGAGAGACCCAGTACTTC.

V and J are TRBV5-5 and TRBJ2-3; 7 positions agree with TRBD2. Germline V gene sequence: CDR1 SGHKS, CDR2 YYEKEE (reference sequence). This CDR3 has 16 residues. Losses at the gene ends were 2 bases for V and 0 bases for J; bases not matched to a gene: 6. The CDR3 DNA reads TGTGCCAGCAGCTTCACTACGGGGGGAAGCACAGATACGCAGTATTTT. Amino acid sequence: CASSFTTGGSTDTQYF. The full variable domain, completed using reference TRBV5-5 and TRBJ2-3, is DAGVTQSPTHLIKTRGQQVTLRCSPISGHKSVSWYQQVLGQGPQFIFQYYEKEERGRGNFPDRFSARQFPNYSSELNVNALLLGDSALYLCASSFTTGGSTDTQYFGPGTRLTVL.

The chain couples TRBV7-9 to TRBJ1-5; possible D gene TRBD1, 5 bases. The CDR3 has 16 residues. With 6 bases removed from V and 2 bases from J, the gap between germline ends came to 17 bases. Germline V gene lookup returns CDR1 SEHNR and CDR2 FQNEAQ (reference sequence). The CDR3 nucleotides read TGTGCCAGCAGACCAATGAAGGGGCCGGGCAATCAGCCCCAGCATTTT. Translating it yields CASRPMKGPGNQPQHF. Supplemented by reference TRBV7-9 and TRBJ1-5, the full variable domain reads DTGVSQNPRHKITKRGQNVTFRCDPISEHNRLYWYRQTLGQGPEFLTYFQNEAQLEKSRLLSDRFSAERPKGSFSTLEIQRTEQGDSAMYLCASRPMKGPGNQPQHFGDGTRLSIL.

This sequence joins TRBV24-1 and TRBJ2-5; tentatively, D is TRBD1 (6 bases). CDR3 size: 14 residues. Germline loops: CDR1 KGHDR, CDR2 SFDVKD. Trimming pared 8 bases from V and 5 bases from J, leaving 17 bases between. The CDR3 sequence is CATMEDSRGETQYF. CDR3 sequence (DNA): TGTGCCACCATGGAGGACTCAAGGGGGGAGACCCAGTACTTC.

The chain uses TRBV18 and TRBJ2-3; no reliable D call. The germline V gene has CDR1 KGHSH and CDR2 LQKENI. The CDR3 totals 13 residues. Deletions cut 4 bases from V and 4 bases from J, with 9 bases between. The CDR3: CASSRGEPDTQYF. The CDR3 DNA follows: TGTGCCAGCTCACGAGGAGAGCCAGATACGCAGTATTTT.